One TCR beta chain is described in this entry. This specimen belongs to a study of Ad26.COV2.S vaccination and SARS-CoV-2 variants. The V gene's germline CDR1 is KGHDR and CDR2 SFDVKD. Trimming cost V 1 base and J 1 base; bases outside gene matches: 10. This CDR3 has 18 amino acids. Sequencing used immunoSEQ multiplex PCR; TCRdb keeps in-frame clones, though not all of them. The table lists roughly 460,000 clones, 80% to 90% of them singletons, with around 1.8% in the top ten. Documented treatment: around 19 received Ad26.COV2.S at low or high dose, single or two shots; about 5 received placebo; per-sample allocation not given. Specimens were obtained on day 63 following the first vaccine or placebo injection.

The chain has TRBV24-1 and TRBJ1-2; TRBD1 matches at 8 bases. The sequence was collected from a person aged 18-60 years who received the Ad26.COV2.S COVID-19 vaccine or a placebo. The specimen was peripheral blood, collected in a trial of Ad26.COV2.S vaccine versus placebo. The CDR3 DNA sequence: TGTGCCACCAGTGATTTCGAAGCGTCAGGGGGCAATAACTATGGCTACACCTTC. This gives the protein CATSDFEASGGNNYGYTF.